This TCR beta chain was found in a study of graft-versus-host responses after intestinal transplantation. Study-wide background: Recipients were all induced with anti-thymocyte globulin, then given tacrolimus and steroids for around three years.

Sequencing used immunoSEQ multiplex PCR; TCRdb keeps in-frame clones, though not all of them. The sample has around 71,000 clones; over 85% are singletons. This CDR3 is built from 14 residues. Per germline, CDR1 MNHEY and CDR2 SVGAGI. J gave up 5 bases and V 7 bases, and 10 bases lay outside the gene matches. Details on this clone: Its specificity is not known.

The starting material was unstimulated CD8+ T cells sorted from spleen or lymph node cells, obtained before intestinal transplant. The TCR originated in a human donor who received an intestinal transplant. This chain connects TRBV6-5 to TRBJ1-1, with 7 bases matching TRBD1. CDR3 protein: CASIGGLQGTEAFF. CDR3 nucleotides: TGTGCCAGCATAGGGGGCCTCCAGGGGACTGAAGCTTTCTTT.